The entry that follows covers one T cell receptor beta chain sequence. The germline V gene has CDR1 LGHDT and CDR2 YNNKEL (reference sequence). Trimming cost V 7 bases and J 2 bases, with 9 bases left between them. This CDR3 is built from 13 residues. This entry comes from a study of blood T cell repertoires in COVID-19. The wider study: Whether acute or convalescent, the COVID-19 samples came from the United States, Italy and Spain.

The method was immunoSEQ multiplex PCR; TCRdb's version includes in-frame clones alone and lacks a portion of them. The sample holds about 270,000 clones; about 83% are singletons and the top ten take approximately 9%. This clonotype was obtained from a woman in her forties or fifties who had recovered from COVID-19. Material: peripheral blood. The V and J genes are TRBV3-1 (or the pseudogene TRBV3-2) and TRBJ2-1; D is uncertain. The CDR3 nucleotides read TGTGCCAGCACCTTCCGTCCCTACAATGAGCAGTTCTTC. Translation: CASTFRPYNEQFF.